This passage covers 26 T cell receptor beta chains from one sample sequenced in a study of cytomegalovirus exposure and HLA in healthy donors (dated 2017 in TCRdb). Preparation of the library involved the immunoSEQ multiplex PCR assay. A mixture of 60 forward primers for TCR Vbeta segments and 13 reverse primers for TCR Jbeta segments was used in the multiplex PCR. This immuneACCESS table, as held by TCRdb, lists in-frame sequences with V and J called but not all clones. Of the missing ones, under half trace to an unresolved V gene in checked studies; the others have no known cause. The sample data list 150,000 to 200,000 clones, and roughly 77% of these were observed just once. The ten largest clones capture around 7.7% of the sample. Material for sequencing was PBMCs. The receptors originated from a woman in her thirties or forties in good health and CMV-seropositive.

On this clone: The same CDR3 is also encoded by other DNA sequences in this sample. The rearrangement joins TRBV5-8 to TRBJ1-2; D ambiguous. Deletions cut 0 bases from V and 4 bases from J, with 10 bases between. The CDR3 sequence is 14 residues long. The germline V gene encodes CDR1 SGHTS and CDR2 YDEGEE. Here the CDR3 reads CASSLGRTSYGYTF. Here the CDR3 DNA reads TGTGCCAGCAGCTTGGGGCGAACTAGCTATGGCTACACCTTC.

This chain connects TRBV30 to TRBJ2-5, with 8 positions matching TRBD1. The J call is in doubt because the DNA end fits TRBJ2-7 better. This CDR3 is 14 amino acids long. CDR1 is GTSNPN and CDR2 is SVGIG in the germline V gene (reference sequence). CDR3 amino acids: CAWSRPGQGYEQYF. The CDR3 DNA is TGTGCCTGGAGTCGCCCCGGACAGGGCTACGAGCAGTACTTC.

This clone occurred a few times. The J gene is TRBJ2-3, the V gene TRBV7-6; D remains ambiguous. The CDR3 runs to 14 residues. Trimming took off 7 bases at V and 4 bases at J, with 15 bases between the two ends. Germline assignment: CDR1 SGHVS and CDR2 FNYEAQ. CDR3 sequence (DNA): TGTGCCAGCAACCTACCCTACCGGTCAGATACGCAGTATTTT. Translation: CASNLPYRSDTQYF.

The chain carries TRBV5-6 and TRBJ2-5, with TRBD2 matching over 14 bases. Trimming took 6 bases from V and 4 from J; bases not matched to a gene: 17. This CDR3 is 19 amino acids long. Per the germline V gene, CDR1 is SGHDT and CDR2 is YYEEEE. CDR3 in DNA: TGTGCCAGCACCCGGGCGGGGCCACGGACTAGCGGGAGGTTAGAGACCCAGTACTTC. Translation: CASTRAGPRTSGRLETQYF. Variable domain in full (rest from reference TRBV5-6 and TRBJ2-5): DAGVTQSPTHLIKTRGQQVTLRCSPKSGHDTVSWYQQALGQGPQFIFQYYEEEERQRGNFPDRFSGHQFPNYSSELNVNALLLGDSALYLCASTRAGPRTSGRLETQYFGPGTRLLVL.

The chain joins TRBV18 to TRBJ2-2; TRBD2 is a possible D gene (6 bases). The germline V gene has CDR1 KGHSH and CDR2 LQKENI. The CDR3 is made up of 15 amino acids. Trimming took 3 bases from V and 5 from J, leaving 13 bases between them. CDR3 sequence (DNA): TGTGCCAGCTCACCCCGCGGGATCGGTACCGGGGAGCTGTTTTTT. Its protein product is CASSPRGIGTGELFF.

Here the CDR3 reads CASSVFLLAGRNEQYF. CDR3 bases: TGTGCCAGCAGTGTCTTTCTTCTAGCGGGAAGGAACGAGCAGTACTTC. The chain recombines TRBV28 with TRBJ2-7, with 9 bases lining up with TRBD2. The CDR3 is made up of 16 amino acids. V lost 5 bases and J lost 5; bases outside the gene matches: 13. The germline CDR1 and CDR2 sequences are MDHEN and SYDVKM.

The rearrangement uses TRBV7-2 and TRBJ1-2; D call uncertain. The germline V gene encodes CDR1 SGHTA and CDR2 FQGNSA. This CDR3 is 13 amino acids long. V gave up 1 base and J gave up 4 bases, with 7 bases separating them. CDR3 coding DNA: TGTGCCAGCAGCTTAGACAGATTCTATGGCTACACCTTC. Its protein is CASSLDRFYGYTF.

J is TRBJ2-7 and V is TRBV11-2; no reliable D call. V lost 5 bases and J 4 bases, leaving 6 bases between the germline ends. Germline loops: CDR1 SGHAT, CDR2 FQNNGV. The CDR3 is 11 amino acids. CDR3 nucleotides: TGTGCCAGCAGCGCCAGTTACGAGCAGTACTTC. Its protein is CASSASYEQYF.

The chain uses TRBV19 and TRBJ2-1; TRBD1 matches 7 bases. CDR3 length: 22 amino acids. V lost 4 bases, J lost 6 bases, and 30 bases stayed unmatched. The germline CDR1 and CDR2 sequences are LNHDA and SQIVND (reference sequence). The CDR3 spells CASSTRVRGPWRSGPRANEQFF. The CDR3 DNA is TGTGCCAGTAGTACCCGTGTTAGGGGGCCGTGGAGGTCGGGTCCCAGGGCCAATGAGCAGTTCTTC.

This clone was seen only a few times. The chain combines TRBV28 with TRBJ2-7; the match to TRBD2 covers 8 bases. Unmatched junction bases numbered 8, after V lost 6 bases and J lost 4 bases. The CDR3 length is 14 residues. Germline values: CDR1 MDHEN, CDR2 SYDVKM. The CDR3 DNA sequence: TGTGCCAGCAGCGAAGCGGGAGTTCTGTACGAGCAGTACTTC. Translation gives CASSEAGVLYEQYF.

This clone was picked up one time. The DNA for the CDR3 is TGTGCCAGCAGCCAAGAGGGGGGGGGAGTGAGCTCCTACAATGAGCAGTTCTTC. Amino acid sequence: CASSQEGGGVSSYNEQFF. The chain has TRBV4-2 and TRBJ2-1; 7 bases agree with TRBD2. V gave up 0 bases and J gave up 0 bases; unmatched junction bases: 8. The germline V gene has CDR1 LGHNA and CDR2 YNFKEQ. The CDR3 length is 18 residues.

The chain joins TRBV18 to TRBJ2-1; D possibly corresponds to TRBD1 (6 bases). The CDR3 covers 16 residues. CDR1 KGHSH and CDR2 LQKENI come from the germline V gene. Trimming cost V 4 bases and J 0 bases, with 13 bases left between them. The CDR3 nucleotides are TGTGCCAGCTCACTCCAGGGGCTGAGCTCCTACAATGAGCAGTTCTTC. This translates into CASSLQGLSSYNEQFF.

This sequence joins TRBV9 and TRBJ1-3; possibly TRBD1 for D (6 bases). Germline values: CDR1 SGDLS, CDR2 YYNGEE. The CDR3 totals 14 residues. The V end was cut by 4 bases, the J end by 2 bases, with 10 bases between. CDR3 nucleotides: TGTGCCAGCAGCAAACAGGGAGCTGGAAACACCATATATTTT. Translation gives CASSKQGAGNTIYF.

The chain carries TRBV6-5 and TRBJ1-3, with a possible D match to TRBD1 (6 bases). The CDR3 length is 15 residues. Germline CDR1 MNHEY, CDR2 SVGAGI. Trimming shortened V by 7 bases and J by 4 bases, and 17 bases separated the two germline ends. The CDR3 bases are TGTGCCAGCAACAGGAGGTGGGGGCTAGGAAACACCATATATTTT. It encodes CASNRRWGLGNTIYF.

This chain links TRBV28 with TRBJ2-7; D is perhaps TRBD1 (5 bases). Trimming cost V 8 bases and J 2 bases, with 19 bases left between them. Germline assignment: CDR1 MDHEN and CDR2 SYDVKM. CDR3 length: 15 amino acids. The CDR3 loop reads CASGPGSRGTYEQYF. The CDR3 DNA follows: TGTGCCAGCGGCCCCGGGTCTAGGGGTACCTACGAGCAGTACTTC.

This clone was recorded only once. The V call is TRBV18, the J call TRBJ2-1; TRBD1 aligns across 8 bases. The CDR3 is 16 amino acids. V dropped 5 bases and J dropped 0; count of bases not matched to a gene: 6. CDR1 KGHSH and CDR2 LQKENI come from the germline V gene. The CDR3 region is CASSSGQELSYNEQFF. The CDR3 coding sequence is TGTGCCAGCTCATCGGGACAGGAGCTCTCCTACAATGAGCAGTTCTTC.

The rearrangement links TRBV2 to TRBJ2-1; 9 bases align to TRBD1. This CDR3 has 15 amino acids. The junction had 5 bases not matched to a gene; V was cut back by 6 bases and J by 2 bases. CDR1 is SNHLY and CDR2 is FYNNEI in the germline V gene. This chain's CDR3 is CASRGRDRAYNEQFF. CDR3 bases: TGTGCCAGCAGAGGCCGGGACAGGGCCTACAATGAGCAGTTCTTC.

The chain has TRBV7-9 and TRBJ2-3, with 13 bases aligning to TRBD2. V was pared by 4 bases and J by 3 bases, with 4 bases of the junction left unmatched. This CDR3 contains 16 residues. CDR1 and CDR2 from the germline V gene are SEHNR and FQNEAQ (reference sequence). Written as DNA, the CDR3 is TGTGCCAGCAGCTCGGGACTAGCGGGGAGGACAGATACGCAGTATTTT. It is translated as CASSSGLAGRTDTQYF.

The genes are TRBV19 and TRBJ1-5, with TRBD1 identical over 8 bases. V was pared by 5 bases and J by 4 bases, with 10 bases of the junction left unmatched. The CDR3 is 16 residues long. Germline loops: CDR1 LNHDA, CDR2 SQIVND (reference sequence). CDR3 amino acids: CASSSPDWTGNQPQHF. The DNA of the CDR3 is TGTGCCAGTAGTTCACCCGATTGGACAGGGAATCAGCCCCAGCATTTT.

This clone has only a few counts. The rearrangement links TRBV18 to TRBJ2-1; 9 nucleotides align to TRBD2. V was pared by 4 bases and J by 7 bases, with 5 bases of the junction left unmatched. CDR3 length: 14 amino acids. The V gene's germline CDR1 is KGHSH and CDR2 LQKENI. CDR3 amino acids: CASSHSGSFNEQFF. The CDR3 region has the DNA TGTGCCAGCTCACATAGCGGGAGTTTTAATGAGCAGTTCTTC.

The chain carries TRBV6-5 and TRBJ1-1; no clear D gene. The CDR3 has 15 residues. Trimming removed 0 bases at V and 2 bases at J, with 10 bases between. Germline V gene data show CDR1 as MNHEY and CDR2 as SVGAGI. The CDR3: CASSYSSHLNTEAFF. The CDR3 DNA reads as TGTGCCAGCAGTTACTCGAGCCACCTCAACACTGAAGCTTTCTTT.

The rearrangement joins TRBV5-1 to TRBJ1-2, with D perhaps TRBD1 (5 bases). Trimming took off 0 bases at V and 7 bases at J, with 16 bases between the two ends. The V gene's germline CDR1 is SGHRS and CDR2 YFSETQ. This CDR3 has 15 residues. In nucleotides, the CDR3 is TGCGCCAGCAGCTTGGGGGGGGAAAGGGCTCGTGGCTACACCTTC. It encodes CASSLGGERARGYTF.

Details on this clone: An end of the junction differs from the germline gene, which may be a read error. The rearrangement joins TRBV7-7 to TRBJ2-7; D may be TRBD2 (6 bases). Per the germline V gene, CDR1 is SSHAT and CDR2 is FNYEAQ (reference sequence). The CDR3 contains 13 residues. The chain's CDR3 is CASSLVEGREQYF. The CDR3 DNA reads as TGTGCTAGCAGCTTAGTGGAGGGCCGCGAGCAGTACTTC. The full variable domain, rest sourced from reference TRBV7-7 and TRBJ2-7, is GAGVSQSPRYKVTKRGQDVTLRCDPISSHATLYWYQQALGQGPEFLTYFNYEAQPDKSGLPSDRFSAERPEGSISTLTIQRTEQRDSAMYRCASSLVEGREQYFGPGTRLTVT.

V usage is TRBV7-3 and J usage is TRBJ2-1; possibly TRBD2 for D (5 bases). There are 14 residues in the CDR3. Germline V CDR1 and CDR2: SGHTA, FQGTGA. The ends were cut back, 3 bases at V and 3 bases at J, with 9 bases in the middle. The CDR3 spells CASSLTRDYNEQFF. DNA for the CDR3: TGTGCCAGCAGCTTGACCCGGGACTACAATGAGCAGTTCTTC.

The chain recombines TRBV2 with TRBJ2-1, with D possibly matching TRBD2 (5 bases). This CDR3 is built from 16 residues. Germline-derived CDR1 and CDR2 are SNHLY and FYNNEI. With 7 bases removed from V and 2 bases from J, the gap between germline ends came to 18 bases. The CDR3 is CASKRALGLAYNEQFF. The CDR3 bases are TGTGCCAGCAAGAGGGCCTTAGGGCTTGCCTACAATGAGCAGTTCTTC.

This rearrangement joins TRBV6-4 to TRBJ2-3, with 7 positions matching TRBD2. V trimming: 2 bases; J trimming: 4 bases; junction bases outside the gene matches: 3. Germline CDR1 is MRHNA and CDR2 is SNTAGT. CDR3 length: 14 residues. CDR3 bases: TGTGCCAGCAGTGACGGGGGGGACGCAGATACGCAGTATTTT. Translation: CASSDGGDADTQYF.